These T cell receptor beta chains were read from a single sample in a study of cytomegalovirus exposure and HLA in healthy donors. The data were produced by immunoSEQ multiplex PCR, yet TCRdb's version contains in-frame clones alone and is incomplete. The sample lists around 150,000 clones, 55% to 70% occurring once. Sequenced: PBMCs. The receptors were gathered from a woman between 35 and 50 years old in good health and CMV-seropositive. CDR3s include the opening cysteine and the closing phenylalanine or tryptophan. A D gene is named only where the DNA matches it firmly. Only part of the rows carry a size: once, few, many, or a class if the clone is expanded.

d_call | j_call | v_call | clone_size | cdr3_nt | cdr3_aa
TRBD1 | TRBJ2-1 | TRBV29-1 | NA | TGCAGCGGCGGACAGGGGGCCGATGAGCAGTTCTTC | CSGGQGADEQFF
NA | TRBJ1-1 | TRBV28 | NA | TGTGCCAGCAGTTACGCGGACCGGGGATGGAACACTGAAGCTTTCTTT | CASSYADRGWNTEAFF
TRBD1 | TRBJ1-6 | TRBV19 | NA | TGTGCCAGTGGCCCGGGACAGCGAGTTTCACCCCTCCACTTT | CASGPGQRVSPLHF
NA | TRBJ2-7 | TRBV5-6 | NA | TGTGCCAGCAGCTTGACAGACTACTACGAGCAGTACTTC | CASSLTDYYEQYF
TRBD1 | TRBJ1-5 | TRBV4-2 | few | TGTGCCAGCAGACCTGGGACAGGGATATTTTGGAATCAGCCCCAGCATTTT | CASRPGTGIFWNQPQHF
NA | TRBJ2-7 | TRBV9 | once | TGTGCCAGCAGCGGCGCCCGGGACGAGCAGTACTTC | CASSGARDEQYF
TRBD1 | TRBJ1-2 | TRBV18 | few | TGTGCCAGCTCACGTCAGGGGGACAGCAACTATGGCTACACCTTC | CASSRQGDSNYGYTF
NA | TRBJ2-2 | TRBV19 | NA | TGTGCCAGTAGTATGGGACTGCTCCACAACACCGGGGAGCTGTTTTTT | CASSMGLLHNTGELFF
NA | TRBJ1-5 | TRBV5-6 | few | TGTGCCAGCAGCTCCAGGGTCAATCAGCCCCAGAATTTT | CASSSRVNQPQNF
TRBD1 | TRBJ2-5 | TRBV9 | NA | TGTGCCAGCAGCCAGACAGGGGTCCGGGAGACCCAGTACTTC | CASSQTGVRETQYF
TRBD2 | TRBJ2-4 | TRBV28 | NA | TGTGCCAGCAGTTTGACGAGCGGGAACGTTCAGTACTTC | CASSLTSGNVQYF
TRBD2 | TRBJ2-2 | TRBV4-3 | NA | TGCGCCAGCAGCCAAATAGCGGGAGGAAACACCGGGGAGCTGTTTTTT | CASSQIAGGNTGELFF
NA | TRBJ2-7 | TRBV2 | NA | TGTGCCAGCCGAGAAGACATTACTAACGAGCAGTACTTC | CASREDITNEQYF
NA | TRBJ2-7 | TRBV28 | NA | TGTGCCAGCAGTGTAACCTACGAGCAGTACTTC | CASSVTYEQYF
TRBD1 | TRBJ1-3 | TRBV18 | few | TGTGCCAGCTCACCAAAGAGCCAGGGGGCGAACACCATATATTTT | CASSPKSQGANTIYF
TRBD1 | TRBJ2-2 | TRBV28 | NA | TGTGCCAGCAGAATACAGGGGACGAACACCGGGGAGCTGTTTTTT | CASRIQGTNTGELFF